Below, 14 T cell receptor beta chains from the same sample are listed, as sequenced in a study of blood T cell repertoires in COVID-19. The method was immunoSEQ multiplex PCR; TCRdb's version includes in-frame clones alone and lacks a portion of them. The table lists about 220,000 clones, 65% to 90% of them singletons. Sequencing was carried out using peripheral blood. Every receptor here comes from an older woman with COVID-19, enrolled during active disease.

The V gene is TRBV19, the J gene TRBJ1-6, with D perhaps TRBD1 (5 bases). The CDR3 loop spans 15 amino acids. Between the trimmed V and J ends, which lost 4 bases and 1 base, there was a span of 8 bases. Germline values: CDR1 LNHDA, CDR2 SQIVND (reference sequence). CDR3 amino acids: CASSTGISYNSPLHF. The DNA of the CDR3 is TGTGCCAGTAGTACAGGGATATCCTATAATTCACCCCTCCACTTT.

The chain couples TRBV5-1 to TRBJ2-2, with a possible D match to TRBD1 (5 bases). Trimming removed 2 bases from V and 1 base from J, with 15 bases in between. The CDR3 loop spans 17 amino acids. Germline CDR1 reads SGHRS; CDR2 reads YFSETQ. Here the CDR3 DNA reads TGCGCCAGCAGCTTCTCAGGGTCAGGACGGAACACCGGGGAGCTGTTTTTT. Translated: CASSFSGSGRNTGELFF.

V gene TRBV7-8 combines with J gene TRBJ1-2; 9 bases fit TRBD1. Per the germline V gene, CDR1 is SGHVS and CDR2 is FQNEAQ. Losses at the gene ends were 5 bases for V and 4 bases for J; bases not matched to a gene: 8. This CDR3 contains 15 residues. CDR3 residues: CASSIPGQGFYGYTF. In nucleotides, the CDR3 is TGTGCCAGCAGCATTCCGGGACAGGGTTTCTATGGCTACACCTTC.

This chain links TRBV27 with TRBJ1-5; unclear D gene. The CDR3 runs to 15 residues. The germline gives CDR1 MNHEY, CDR2 SMNVEV (reference sequence). Trimming cost V 5 bases and J 1 base, with 12 bases left between them. The CDR3 reads CASSKIKASNQPQHF. CDR3 nucleotide sequence: TGTGCCAGCAGTAAGATCAAAGCGAGCAATCAGCCCCAGCATTTT.

The chain uses TRBV6-2 or TRBV6-3 and TRBJ2-3, with 9 bases fitting TRBD2. In germline, CDR1 is MNHEY, CDR2 SVGEGT. The CDR3 runs to 17 residues. The V segment lost 4 bases and the J segment 2 bases; nucleotides outside the gene matches: 10. This CDR3 reads CASSLLLAGVLTDTQYF. The CDR3, as DNA: TGTGCCAGCAGTTTGCTTTTAGCGGGGGTCCTCACAGATACGCAGTATTTT.

The V call is TRBV11-2, the J call TRBJ1-1; weak D call: TRBD1 (5 bases). CDR3 length: 16 amino acids. Germline CDR1 and CDR2: SGHAT and FQNNGV. The V gene lost 7 bases and the J gene lost 5 bases, with 23 bases spanning the gap. The DNA for the CDR3 is TGTGCCAGCACTCTCCCGTTGGGGGGGTTGGATACTGAAGCTTTCTTT. It codes for CASTLPLGGLDTEAFF.

The rearrangement uses TRBV6-2 or TRBV6-3 and TRBJ1-5; 9 bases line up with TRBD1. The CDR3 is made up of 17 amino acids. With V trimmed by 5 bases and J by 1 base, 9 bases remained unmatched. Germline CDR1 MNHEY, CDR2 SVGEGT. DNA of the CDR3: TGTGCCAGCAGTCCGATACTGGACAGGGGAAGCAATCAGCCCCAGCATTTT. Its translation is CASSPILDRGSNQPQHF.

In this sample, this clone turned up once. V usage is TRBV6-5 and J usage is TRBJ1-2; D might be TRBD1 (6 bases). The germline gives CDR1 MNHEY, CDR2 SVGAGI. The V end lost 0 bases, the J end lost 6 bases, and 8 bases lay between the germline ends. The CDR3 runs 13 residues. The chain's CDR3 is CASSYSTGNGYTF. CDR3 nucleotide sequence: TGTGCCAGCAGTTACTCAACAGGGAATGGCTACACCTTC.

V is TRBV6-5 and J is TRBJ1-4; D unclear. Trimming took off 1 base at V and 8 bases at J, with 14 bases between the two ends. This CDR3 region has 15 residues. Germline V CDR1 and CDR2: MNHEY, SVGAGI. CDR3 in amino acids: CASSYYEPGIEKLFF. In DNA form, the CDR3 reads TGTGCCAGCAGTTACTATGAACCGGGAATCGAAAAACTGTTTTTT.

The V gene is TRBV6-1, the J gene TRBJ2-1; TRBD2 agrees at 12 bases. The V gene's germline CDR1 is MNHNS and CDR2 SASEGT. V trimming: 1 base; J trimming: 12 bases; junction bases outside the gene matches: 10. The CDR3 sequence is 16 residues long. This chain's CDR3 is CASSEGPTSGSRRQFF. CDR3 nucleotide sequence: TGTGCCAGCAGTGAAGGTCCGACTAGCGGGAGTAGGAGGCAGTTCTTC.

The rearrangement joins TRBV2 to TRBJ2-3, with D possibly TRBD2 on 5 matching bases. Deletions cut 6 bases from V and 4 bases from J, with 17 bases between. The CDR3 has 15 residues. Germline V lookup: CDR1 SNHLY, CDR2 FYNNEI. The CDR3 DNA reads as TGTGCCAGCAGCGGTACTAGGGTGGGCGCAGATACGCAGTATTTT. Translating it yields CASSGTRVGADTQYF.

The V gene is TRBV5-1, the J gene TRBJ1-1; the D gene is possibly TRBD1 (5 bases). V was trimmed by 2 bases and J by 4 bases, leaving 6 bases between them. This CDR3 has 12 residues. The germline V gene has CDR1 SGHRS and CDR2 YFSETQ. This chain's CDR3 is CASSFRGTEAFF. In nucleotides, the CDR3 is TGCGCCAGCAGCTTTAGGGGCACTGAAGCTTTCTTT.

This chain joins TRBV11-2 and TRBJ2-4; tentatively, D is TRBD1 (8 bases). This CDR3 has 16 amino acids. V was trimmed by 5 bases and J by 8 bases, leaving 22 bases between them. CDR1 and CDR2 from the germline V gene are SGHAT and FQNNGV. The DNA of the CDR3 is TGTGCCAGCAGCCCCTTTGTGACAGGGGAGGGTTACATTCAGTACTTC. It codes for CASSPFVTGEGYIQYF. The entire variable domain, with the rest obtained from reference TRBV11-2 and TRBJ2-4, is as follows: EAGVAQSPRYKIIEKRQSVAFWCNPISGHATLYWYQQILGQGPKLLIQFQNNGVVDDSQLPKDRFSAERLKGVDSTLKIQPAKLEDSAVYLCASSPFVTGEGYIQYFGAGTRLSVL.

V is TRBV7-2 and J is TRBJ1-1; D is uncertain. The ends were cut back, 1 base at V and 11 bases at J, with 14 bases in the middle. CDR3 length: 13 residues. Germline lookup yields CDR1 SGHTA and CDR2 FQGNSA. CDR3 in amino acids: CASSLGVNARAFF. The CDR3 DNA follows: TGTGCCAGCAGCTTAGGCGTTAACGCGCGGGCTTTCTTT. The full variable domain, with the rest looked up from reference TRBV7-2 and TRBJ1-1, is GAGVSQSPSNKVTEKGKDVELRCDPISGHTALYWYRQSLGQGLEFLIYFQGNSAPDKSGLPSDRFSAERTGGSVSTLTIQRTQQEDSAVYLCASSLGVNARAFFGQGTRLTVV.